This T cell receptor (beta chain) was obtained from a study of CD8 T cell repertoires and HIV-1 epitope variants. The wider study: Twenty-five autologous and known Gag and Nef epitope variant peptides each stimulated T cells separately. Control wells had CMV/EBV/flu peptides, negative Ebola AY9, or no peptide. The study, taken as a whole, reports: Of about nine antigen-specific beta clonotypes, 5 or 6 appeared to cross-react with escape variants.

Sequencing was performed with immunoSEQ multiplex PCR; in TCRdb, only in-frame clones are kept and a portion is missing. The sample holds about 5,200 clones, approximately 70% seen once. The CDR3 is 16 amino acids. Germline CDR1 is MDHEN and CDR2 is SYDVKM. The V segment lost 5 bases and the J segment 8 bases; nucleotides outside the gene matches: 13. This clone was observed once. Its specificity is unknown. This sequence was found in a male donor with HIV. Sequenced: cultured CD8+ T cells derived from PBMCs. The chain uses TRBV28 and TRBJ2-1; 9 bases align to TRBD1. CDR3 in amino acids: CASSIGTGSSAHEQFF. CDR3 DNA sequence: TGTGCCAGCAGTATCGGGACAGGGTCGAGTGCACATGAGCAGTTCTTC.